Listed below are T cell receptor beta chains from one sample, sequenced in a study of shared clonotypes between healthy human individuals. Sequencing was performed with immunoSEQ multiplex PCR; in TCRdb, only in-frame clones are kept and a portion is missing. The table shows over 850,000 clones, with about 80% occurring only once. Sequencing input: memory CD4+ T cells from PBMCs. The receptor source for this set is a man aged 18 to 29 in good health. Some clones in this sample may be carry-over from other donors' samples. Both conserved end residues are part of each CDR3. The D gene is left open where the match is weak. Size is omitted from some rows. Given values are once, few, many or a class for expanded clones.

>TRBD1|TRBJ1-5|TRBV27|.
CASSTTTGGSQPQHF
TGTGCCAGCAGTACAACAACAGGGGGGAGTCAGCCCCAGCATTTT
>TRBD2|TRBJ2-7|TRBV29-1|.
CSAFSGTPYEQYF
TGCAGCGCCTTTAGCGGGACACCCTACGAGCAGTACTTC
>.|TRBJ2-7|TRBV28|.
CATKSFYEQYF
TGTGCCACCAAATCCTTCTACGAGCAGTACTTC
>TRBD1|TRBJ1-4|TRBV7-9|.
CASSSGQGREKLFF
TGTGCCAGCAGCTCCGGACAGGGGAGGGAAAAACTGTTTTTT
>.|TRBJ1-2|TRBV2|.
CASRGDTYYGYTF
TGTGCCAGCAGGGGGGACACATACTATGGCTACACCTTC
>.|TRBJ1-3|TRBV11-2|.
CASSLALGQGIHTIYF
TGTGCCAGCAGCTTAGCGTTGGGGCAGGGGATACACACCATATATTTT
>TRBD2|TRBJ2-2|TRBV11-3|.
CASSFGRTGELFF
TGTGCCAGCAGCTTCGGGAGGACCGGGGAGCTGTTTTTT
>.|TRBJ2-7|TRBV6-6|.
CASSTGRPPYEQYF
TGTGCCAGCAGTACGGGACGTCCGCCCTACGAGCAGTACTTC
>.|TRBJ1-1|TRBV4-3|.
CASSQTGGNTEAFF
TGCGCCAGCAGCCAGACCGGGGGGAACACTGAAGCTTTCTTT
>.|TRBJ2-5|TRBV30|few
CAWINPGLETQYF
TGTGCCTGGATTAACCCGGGTCTAGAGACCCAGTACTTC
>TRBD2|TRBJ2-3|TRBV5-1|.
CASSEGTPGGTQYF
TGCGCCAGCAGCGAAGGGACCCCGGGGGGTACGCAGTATTTT
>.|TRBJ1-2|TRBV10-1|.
CASSESGPTASYGYTF
TGCGCCAGCAGTGAGTCAGGGCCCACCGCGAGCTATGGCTACACCTTC
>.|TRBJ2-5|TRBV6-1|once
CASSDTSQETQYF
TGTGCCAGCAGTGATACTTCGCAAGAGACCCAGTACTTC
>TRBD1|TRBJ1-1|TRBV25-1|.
CASSEYVTGVAFF
TGTGCCAGCAGTGAATATGTGACAGGGGTAGCTTTCTTT
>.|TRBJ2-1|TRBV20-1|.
CSAEQGNEQFF
TGCAGTGCGGAGCAGGGTAATGAGCAGTTCTTC
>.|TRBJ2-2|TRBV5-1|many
CASSFIGVLAGELFF
TGCGCCAGCAGCTTTATCGGAGTCCTAGCCGGGGAGCTGTTTTTT
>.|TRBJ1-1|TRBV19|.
CASKDLNTEAFF
TGTGCCAGCAAGGACCTGAACACTGAAGCTTTCTTT
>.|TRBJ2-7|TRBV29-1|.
CSVKAVGPYEQYF
TGCAGCGTTAAAGCGGTAGGACCTTACGAGCAGTACTTC
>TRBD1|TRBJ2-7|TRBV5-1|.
CASSRDGTGGTEQYF
TGCGCCAGCAGCCGGGACGGGACAGGGGGCACCGAGCAGTACTTC
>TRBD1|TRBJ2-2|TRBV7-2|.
CASSYQGALTGELFF
TGTGCCAGCAGCTACCAGGGGGCGCTGACCGGGGAGCTGTTTTTT
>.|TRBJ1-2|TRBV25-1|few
CASSEFYGYTF
TGTGCCAGCAGTGAATTTTATGGCTACACCTTC
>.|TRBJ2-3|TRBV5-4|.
CASSLPGVGDTQYF
TGTGCCAGCAGCTTGCCGGGAGTGGGCGATACGCAGTATTTT
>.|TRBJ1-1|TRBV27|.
CASRLDGLNTEAFF
TGTGCCAGCAGACTCGACGGTCTAAACACTGAAGCTTTCTTT
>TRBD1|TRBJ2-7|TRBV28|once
CASSPDRGLYF
TGTGCCAGCAGTCCCGACAGGGGTTTATACTTC
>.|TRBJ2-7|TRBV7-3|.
CASSSRRDGEQYF
TGTGCCAGCAGCTCGCGAAGGGATGGCGAGCAGTACTTC
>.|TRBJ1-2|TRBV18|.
CASSPNYGTRGYTF
TGTGCCAGCTCACCAAACTACGGTACTCGAGGCTACACCTTC
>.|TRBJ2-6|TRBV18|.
CASSPNRAPGDPSGANVLTF
TGTGCCAGCTCACCCAACCGTGCTCCAGGGGACCCCTCTGGGGCCAACGTCCTGACTTTC
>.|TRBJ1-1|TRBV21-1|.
CASSKACRGGDTEAFF
TGTGCCAGCAGCAAAGCGTGTCGGGGAGGGGACACTGAAGCTTTCTTT
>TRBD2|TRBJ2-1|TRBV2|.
CASSKTGTRGAGEQFF
TGTGCCAGCAGTAAAACCGGGACTAGGGGAGCGGGTGAGCAGTTCTTC
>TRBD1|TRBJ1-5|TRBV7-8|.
CASSLAFSLRQGFDQPQHF
TGTGCCAGCAGCTTAGCGTTTTCCCTTCGACAGGGATTCGATCAGCCCCAGCATTTT
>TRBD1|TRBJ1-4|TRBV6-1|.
CATSGQSYEKLFF
TGTGCCACTTCGGGACAGAGCTATGAAAAACTGTTTTTT